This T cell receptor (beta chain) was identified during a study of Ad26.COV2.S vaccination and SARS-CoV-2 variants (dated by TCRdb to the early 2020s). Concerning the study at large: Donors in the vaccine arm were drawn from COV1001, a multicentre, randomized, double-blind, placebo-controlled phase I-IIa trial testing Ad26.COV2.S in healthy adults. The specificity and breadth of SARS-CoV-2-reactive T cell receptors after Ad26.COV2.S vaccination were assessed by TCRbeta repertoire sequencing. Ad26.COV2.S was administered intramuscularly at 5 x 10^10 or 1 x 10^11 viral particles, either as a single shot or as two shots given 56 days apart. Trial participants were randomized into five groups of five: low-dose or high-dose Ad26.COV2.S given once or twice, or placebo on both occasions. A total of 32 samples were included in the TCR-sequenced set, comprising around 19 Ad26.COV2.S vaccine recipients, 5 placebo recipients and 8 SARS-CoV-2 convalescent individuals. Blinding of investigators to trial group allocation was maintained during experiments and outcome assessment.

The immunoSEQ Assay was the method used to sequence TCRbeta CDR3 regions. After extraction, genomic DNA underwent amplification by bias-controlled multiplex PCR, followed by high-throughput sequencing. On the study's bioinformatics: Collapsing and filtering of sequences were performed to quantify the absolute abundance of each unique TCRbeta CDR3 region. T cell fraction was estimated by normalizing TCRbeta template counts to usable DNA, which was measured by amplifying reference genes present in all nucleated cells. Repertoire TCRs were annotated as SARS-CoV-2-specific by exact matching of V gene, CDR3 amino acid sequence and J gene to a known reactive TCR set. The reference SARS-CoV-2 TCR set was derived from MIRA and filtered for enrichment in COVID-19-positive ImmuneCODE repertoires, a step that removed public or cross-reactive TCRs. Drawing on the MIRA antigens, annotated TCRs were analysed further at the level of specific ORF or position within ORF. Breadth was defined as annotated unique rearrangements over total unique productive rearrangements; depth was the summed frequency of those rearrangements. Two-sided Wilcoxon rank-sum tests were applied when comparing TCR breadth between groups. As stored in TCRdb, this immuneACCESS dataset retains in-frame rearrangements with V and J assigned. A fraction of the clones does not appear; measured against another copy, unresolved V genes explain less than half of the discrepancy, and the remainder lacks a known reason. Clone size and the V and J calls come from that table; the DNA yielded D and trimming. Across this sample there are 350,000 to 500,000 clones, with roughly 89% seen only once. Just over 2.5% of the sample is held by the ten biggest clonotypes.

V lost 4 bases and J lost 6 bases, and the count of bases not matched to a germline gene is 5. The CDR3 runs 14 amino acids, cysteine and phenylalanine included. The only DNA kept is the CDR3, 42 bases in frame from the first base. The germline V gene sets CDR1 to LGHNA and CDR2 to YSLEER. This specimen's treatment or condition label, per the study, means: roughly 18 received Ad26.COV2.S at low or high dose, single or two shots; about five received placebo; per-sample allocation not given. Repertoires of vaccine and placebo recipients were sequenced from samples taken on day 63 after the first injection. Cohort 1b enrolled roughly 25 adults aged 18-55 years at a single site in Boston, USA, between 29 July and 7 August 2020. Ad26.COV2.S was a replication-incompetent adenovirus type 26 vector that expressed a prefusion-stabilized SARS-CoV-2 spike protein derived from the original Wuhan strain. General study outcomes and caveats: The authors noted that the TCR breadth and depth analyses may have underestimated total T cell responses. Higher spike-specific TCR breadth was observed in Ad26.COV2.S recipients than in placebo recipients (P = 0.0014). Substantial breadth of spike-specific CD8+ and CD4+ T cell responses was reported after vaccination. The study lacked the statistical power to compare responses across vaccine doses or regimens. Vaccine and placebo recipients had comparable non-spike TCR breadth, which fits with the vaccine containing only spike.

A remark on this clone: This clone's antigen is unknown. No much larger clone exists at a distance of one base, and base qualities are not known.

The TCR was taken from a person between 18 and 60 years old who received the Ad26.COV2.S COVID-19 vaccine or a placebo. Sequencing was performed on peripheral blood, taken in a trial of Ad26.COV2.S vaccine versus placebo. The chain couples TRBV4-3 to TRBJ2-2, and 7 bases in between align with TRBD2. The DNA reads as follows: TGCGCCAGCAGCCCTTTACTAGCGTCCGGGGAGCTGTTTTTT. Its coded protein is CASSPLLASGELFF.